The 16 T cell receptor beta chains listed next were all sequenced from one sample in a study of shared T cell receptors in the human thymus. TCRdb keeps only in-frame clones here, not all; method: immunoSEQ multiplex PCR. The table shows some 700,000 clones, with roughly 90% occurring only once. These records were also assigned to another study, of human thymus T cells.

The sequencing input was thymocytes. The receptors come from a boy less than two years old with a congenital heart defect.

This rearrangement joins TRBV6-5 to TRBJ2-1; D is uncertain. The ends were cut back, 0 bases at V and 4 bases at J, with 10 bases in the middle. Germline CDR1 MNHEY, CDR2 SVGAGI. The length of the CDR3 is 15 residues. CDR3 in amino acids: CASSYSFKHYNEQFF. In DNA form, the CDR3 reads TGTGCCAGCAGTTACTCGTTCAAACATTACAATGAGCAGTTCTTC.

In DNA form, the CDR3 reads TGTGCCAGCAGCTTAAATGGGAAGATACCCAGCGGGGAACCCTACGAGCAGTACTTC. The encoded protein is CASSLNGKIPSGEPYEQYF. The gene calls are TRBV7-3 and TRBJ2-7, with TRBD2 matching over 7 bases. From germline, CDR1 is SGHTA and CDR2 FQGTGA. The CDR3 is 19 residues long. The trim removed 1 base at V and 2 bases at J, leaving 17 bases unmatched.

The chain carries TRBV4-3 and TRBJ2-7, with TRBD2 as a possible D gene (6 bases). The V end lost 4 bases, the J end lost 5 bases, and 15 bases lay between the germline ends. Germline CDR1 reads LGHNA; CDR2 reads YSLEER. The CDR3 extends over 14 amino acids. CDR3 DNA: TGCGCCAGCAGCCTCCCGACCGGGGGTAACGAGCAGTACTTC. Translating it yields CASSLPTGGNEQYF.

This clone has only one observation. V and J are TRBV4-3 and TRBJ2-4, with D tentatively TRBD1 (6 bases). The V and J ends lost 8 bases and 8 bases respectively, with 16 bases between them. Germline lookup yields CDR1 LGHNA and CDR2 YSLEER. The CDR3 is 13 residues long. The DNA of the CDR3 is TGCGCCAGCCGACAGGCAGGGTCGGACATTCAGTACTTC. Its translation is CASRQAGSDIQYF.

The CDR3 loop is CASSPGTSAGELFF. The CDR3 DNA follows: TGTGCCAGCAGCCCCGGGACAAGCGCCGGGGAGCTGTTTTTT. The chain is built from TRBV7-3 and TRBJ2-2; maybe TRBD1 (6 bases). V was shortened by 5 bases and J by 6 bases, with 13 bases between the two germline ends. This CDR3 is 14 amino acids long. CDR1 and CDR2 (germline): SGHTA, FQGTGA.

This chain links TRBV7-6 with TRBJ2-3; D unclear. The CDR3 has 15 amino acids. V was shortened by 7 bases and J by 7 bases, with 21 bases between the two germline ends. Germline CDR1 reads SGHVS; CDR2 reads FNYEAQ. The CDR3 region is CASTPEYAEFHTQYF. The CDR3 DNA sequence: TGTGCCAGCACTCCGGAGTACGCCGAGTTCCATACGCAGTATTTT.

The chain joins TRBV5-6 to TRBJ1-2; D call uncertain. The length of the CDR3 is 14 residues. Per the germline V gene, CDR1 is SGHDT and CDR2 is YYEEEE. V gave up 1 base and J gave up 2 bases, with 9 bases separating them. CDR3 sequence reads: CASSLRRANYGYTF. In DNA, the CDR3 is TGTGCCAGCAGCTTGAGGCGGGCAAACTATGGCTACACCTTC.

The chain combines TRBV27 with TRBJ2-5; 8 positions match TRBD1. The CDR3 covers 14 residues. J lost 4 bases, V lost 5 bases, and 6 bases had no gene match. CDR1 and CDR2 from the germline V gene are MNHEY and SMNVEV (reference sequence). CDR3 bases: TGTGCCAGCAGTCTCCGACAGGGGTCAGAGACCCAGTACTTC. It is translated as CASSLRQGSETQYF.

The CDR3 DNA reads TGTGCCAGCAGTTTAACGGTTAAGAGTGGACAGCCTATTTCCTACGAGCAGTACTTC. Translating it yields CASSLTVKSGQPISYEQYF. The chain couples TRBV28 to TRBJ2-7; D is perhaps TRBD1 (6 bases). The CDR3 is made up of 19 amino acids. The germline gives CDR1 MDHEN, CDR2 SYDVKM. V lost 2 bases and J lost 1, with 24 bases in between. Combining the CDR3 with reference TRBV28 and TRBJ2-7 gives the whole variable domain DVKVTQSSRYLVKRTGEKVFLECVQDMDHENMFWYRQDPGLGLRLIYFSYDVKMKEKGDIPEGYSVSREKKERFSLILESASTNQTSMYLCASSLTVKSGQPISYEQYFGPGTRLTVT.

This chain links TRBV15 with TRBJ2-5, with a tentative D call TRBD1 (6 bases). Germline V lookup: CDR1 LNHNV, CDR2 YYDKDF (reference sequence). This CDR3 spans 13 amino acids. V was trimmed by 4 bases and J by 3 bases, leaving 9 bases between them. CDR3 DNA sequence: TGTGCCACCAGCAACCCAGGGGAAGAGACCCAGTACTTC. Translated, it gives CATSNPGEETQYF. The variable domain in full, completed from reference TRBV15 and TRBJ2-5, reads DAMVIQNPRYQVTQFGKPVTLSCSQTLNHNVMYWYQQKSSQAPKLLFHYYDKDFNNEADTPDNFQSRRPNTSFCFLDIRSPGLGDTAMYLCATSNPGEETQYFGPGTRLLVL.

The rearrangement uses TRBV14 and TRBJ2-7, with D perhaps matching TRBD2 (5 bases). The CDR3 is made up of 17 amino acids. Trimming shortened V by 2 bases and J by 2 bases, and 19 bases separated the two germline ends. Germline CDR1 SGHDN, CDR2 FVKESK. CDR3 DNA: TGTGCCAGCAGCCAAAGAAATCCAAAGGCGCGGGCCTACGAGCAGTACTTC. This gives the protein CASSQRNPKARAYEQYF.

The genes are TRBV6-1 and TRBJ2-3, with 8 bases matching TRBD2. CDR3 length: 15 amino acids. Trimming at V came to 4 bases and at J to 2 bases, leaving 5 bases not matched to a gene. Germline V gene sequence: CDR1 MNHNS, CDR2 SASEGT. In nucleotides, the CDR3 is TGTGCCAGCAGTGCGGGACTAGACCCCACAGATACGCAGTATTTT. Its translation is CASSAGLDPTDTQYF.

The chain recombines TRBV19 with TRBJ2-7; D may be TRBD2 (6 bases). V was clipped by 5 bases and J by 4 bases, with 12 bases between them. The CDR3 has 13 amino acids. Germline V gene data show CDR1 as LNHDA and CDR2 as SQIVND (reference sequence). CDR3 DNA: TGTGCCAGTAGTTGGGGACTCATGTACGAGCAGTACTTC. It yields the protein CASSWGLMYEQYF.

V is TRBV11-3 and J is TRBJ1-3; possible D gene TRBD1, 6 bases. V lost 0 bases, J lost 0 bases, and 12 bases lay in between. There are 17 residues in the CDR3. Germline V gene sequence: CDR1 SGHNT, CDR2 YENEEA. The CDR3 is CASSLEFRTDSGNTIYF. CDR3 DNA: TGTGCCAGCAGCTTAGAGTTTAGGACAGACTCTGGAAACACCATATATTTT.

V is TRBV11-2 and J is TRBJ2-5, with 9 bases lining up with TRBD1. Germline V CDR1 and CDR2: SGHAT, FQNNGV. V shed 5 bases, J shed 6 bases, and the junction held 13 bases outside the gene matches. The CDR3 contains 16 residues. This CDR3 reads CASSPLATGGVKTQYF. The CDR3 nucleotides read TGTGCCAGCAGCCCACTGGCGACAGGGGGTGTGAAGACCCAGTACTTC.

This rearrangement joins TRBV6-1 to TRBJ1-2; 7 bases are a match to TRBD1. The CDR3 loop spans 17 amino acids. The ends lost 0 bases at V and 8 bases at J; junction bases unmatched: 15. Germline CDR1 is MNHNS and CDR2 is SASEGT. CDR3 DNA sequence: TGTGCCAGCAGTGAAGCGGGGGTTGGAGGGACAGTTTACGGCTACACCTTC. Its translation: CASSEAGVGGTVYGYTF.